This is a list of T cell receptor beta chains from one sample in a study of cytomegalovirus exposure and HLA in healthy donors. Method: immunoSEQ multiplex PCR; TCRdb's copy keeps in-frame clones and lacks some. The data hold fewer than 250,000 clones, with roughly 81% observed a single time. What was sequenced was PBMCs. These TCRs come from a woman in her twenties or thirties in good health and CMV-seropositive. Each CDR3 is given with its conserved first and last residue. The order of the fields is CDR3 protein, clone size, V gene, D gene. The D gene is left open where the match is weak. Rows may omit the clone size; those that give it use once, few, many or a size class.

CASSVEANTEAFF,-,TRBV6-4,-
CASSLLGGNQPQHF,-,TRBV5-4,-
CASRGQGAGANVLTF,few,TRBV6-5,TRBD1
CASSFSQREAFF,-,TRBV7-2,-
CARKEGPPYEQYF,few,TRBV28,-
CASSQDEGQGPYEQYF,-,TRBV4-1,TRBD1
CASSQDRGTGYGYTF,few,TRBV4-2,-
CASSASRNTGELFF,-,TRBV25-1,-
CASSLAEGTSASDEQYF,-,TRBV5-1,TRBD2
CASSLGRVEQYF,-,TRBV5-4,-
CASSFADNNEQFF,-,TRBV7-2,-
CATVSRGGLSNQPQHF,few,TRBV28,-
CASSESMGLAGQQFF,-,TRBV10-1,TRBD2
CASSQQVGGSPLHF,-,TRBV14,-
CASHRGYGYTF,-,TRBV28,-
CASSLGRGSDRFLGTQYF,few,TRBV5-4,-
CASSSTGANTEAFF,-,TRBV5-4,TRBD1
CASSRGDPNTGELFF,-,TRBV4-1,-
CASSQLKGVGTEAFF,-,TRBV4-2,-
CASSGGGSYEQYF,once,TRBV11-2,TRBD2
CSAKSGTGCGYTF,few,TRBV29-1,TRBD1
CASRLRQGEPKNIQYF,-,TRBV6-9,TRBD1
CASSISGIVRLNSPLHF,-,TRBV19,-
CASSKQESLYEQYF,-,TRBV19,-
CASSVGASGDRGTQYF,-,TRBV9,TRBD2
CSVVGLPGTQYF,-,TRBV29-1,-
CASSSDRGTHYEQYF,-,TRBV28,TRBD1
CASSPGGGETQYF,-,TRBV28,TRBD1
CASSPSGLGEQFF,-,TRBV18,-
CASSIEGLAGSDTQYF,-,TRBV19,TRBD2
CASGSQGPYGYTF,-,TRBV19,-
CASSAGGGLRGYTF,once,TRBV6-5,TRBD1
CASRHASGKTYEQYF,-,TRBV11-2,TRBD2
CASSESTSGVDEQYF,-,TRBV9,TRBD2
CASSYSQASSYTDTQYF,-,TRBV7-8,-
CASSTRVAGGYNEQFF,-,TRBV7-9,TRBD2
CASSPRLAGEEQYF,-,TRBV18,TRBD2